In this sample, the clone carrying this TCR beta chain turned up once. The antigen remains unidentified. Produced via immunoSEQ multiplex PCR; TCRdb's table is partial and in-frame only. The sample records 75,000 to 95,000 clones, about 90% being singletons. The data are from a study of OX40 agonist ivuxolimab in advanced cancers. Study as a whole: The treatment was a fully human IgG2 OX40 agonist, ivuxolimab. Mean age roughly 65 years, range about 20 to 79; 82.7% male.

General study points: Clonal expansion from baseline to week 6 occurred in both CD4+ and CD8+ T cells. There were also nonresponders showing low normalized T-cell clonal expansion.

The sample consisted of CD4+ or CD8+ T cells sorted from blood, taken in a trial of the OX40 agonist ivuxolimab. This sequence was found in an adult with an advanced solid tumor such as melanoma, head and neck, liver or kidney cancer.

As DNA, the CDR3 is TGTGCCAGCAGCTCGCAGGGGGCCAAAAACATTCAGTACTTC. It specifies CASSSQGAKNIQYF. This chain uses TRBV7-9 with TRBJ2-4, with TRBD1 as a possible D gene (6 bases). This CDR3 is built from 14 residues. V lost 4 bases and J lost 1, with 8 bases in between. CDR1 is SEHNR, CDR2 FQNEAQ, per germline (reference sequence). Combining the CDR3 with reference TRBV7-9 and TRBJ2-4 gives the whole variable domain DTGVSQNPRHKITKRGQNVTFRCDPISEHNRLYWYRQTLGQGPEFLTYFQNEAQLEKSRLLSDRFSAERPKGSFSTLEIQRTEQGDSAMYLCASSSQGAKNIQYFGAGTRLSVL.